This T cell receptor (beta chain) was captured by sequencing in a study of T cells in women clearing cervical HPV infection. With respect to this clone: The CDR3 end is not reached by the read, which stops 3 residues before it; the germline J gene fills it in.

Looked up from germline, CDR1 is MNHNS and CDR2 is SASEGT. The CDR3 runs to 12 residues. Only in-frame clones appear in the TCRdb table, and some are missing; sequencing was by immunoSEQ multiplex PCR. The ten most abundant clones cover approximately 3.7% of a sample with some 25,000 clones. This clonotype was sampled from a woman between 18 and 75 years old with a cervical HPV16 infection that either progressed to CIN3+ or cleared (not recorded which). Sequenced: blood buffy coat. V and J are TRBV6-1 and TRBJ1-1; no reliable D call. CDR3 DNA, as far as it was read: TGTGCCAGCAGTGACCCCTTCAAGCGA. Translation: CASSDPFKR. The CDR3, in full, reads CASSDPFKRAFF.